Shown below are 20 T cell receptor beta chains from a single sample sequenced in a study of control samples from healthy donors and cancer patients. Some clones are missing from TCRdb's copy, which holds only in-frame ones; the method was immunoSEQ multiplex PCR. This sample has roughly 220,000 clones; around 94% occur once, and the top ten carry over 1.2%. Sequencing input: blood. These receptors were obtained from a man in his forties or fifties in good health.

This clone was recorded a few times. The CDR3 loop reads CASSLKGTPLHF. The CDR3 nucleotides read TGTGCCAGCAGTTTGAAGGGTACACCCCTCCACTTT. The chain recombines TRBV12-3 or TRBV12-4 with TRBJ1-6; D gene uncertain. The V end lost 3 bases, the J end lost 11 bases, and 8 bases lay between the germline ends. The CDR3 length is 12 residues.

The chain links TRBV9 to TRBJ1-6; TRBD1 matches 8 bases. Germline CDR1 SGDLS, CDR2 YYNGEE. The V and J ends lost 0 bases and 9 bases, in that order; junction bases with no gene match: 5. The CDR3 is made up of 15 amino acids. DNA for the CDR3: TGTGCCAGCAGCGTAGACAGGGGGACGATTTCACCCCTCCACTTT. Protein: CASSVDRGTISPLHF.

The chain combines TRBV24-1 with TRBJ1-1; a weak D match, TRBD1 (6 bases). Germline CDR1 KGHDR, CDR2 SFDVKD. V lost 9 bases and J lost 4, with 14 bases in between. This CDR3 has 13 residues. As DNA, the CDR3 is TGTGCCACCGAACAGGGTGGTGGCACTGAAGCTTTCTTT. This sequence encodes CATEQGGGTEAFF.

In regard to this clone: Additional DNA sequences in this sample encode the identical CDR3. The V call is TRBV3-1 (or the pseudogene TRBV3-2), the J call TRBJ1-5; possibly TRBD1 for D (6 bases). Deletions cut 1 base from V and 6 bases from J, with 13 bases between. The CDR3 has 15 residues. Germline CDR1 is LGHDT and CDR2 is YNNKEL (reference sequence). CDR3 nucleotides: TGTGCCAGCAGCCAAGGGGGGGGCGCGGGTCAGCCCCAGCATTTT. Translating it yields CASSQGGGAGQPQHF.

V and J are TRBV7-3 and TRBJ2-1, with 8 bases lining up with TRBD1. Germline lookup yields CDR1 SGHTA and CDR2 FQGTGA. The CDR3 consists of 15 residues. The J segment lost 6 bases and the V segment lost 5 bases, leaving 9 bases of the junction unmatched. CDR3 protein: CASSADRAEFNEQFF. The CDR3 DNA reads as TGTGCCAGCAGCGCGGACAGGGCTGAGTTCAATGAGCAGTTCTTC.

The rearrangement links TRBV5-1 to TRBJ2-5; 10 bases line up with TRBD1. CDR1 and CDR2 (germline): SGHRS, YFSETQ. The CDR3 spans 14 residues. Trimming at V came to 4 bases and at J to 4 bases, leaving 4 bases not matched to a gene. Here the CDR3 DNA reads TGCGCCAGCAGCCCCGGGACAGGGGTAGAGACCCAGTACTTC. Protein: CASSPGTGVETQYF.

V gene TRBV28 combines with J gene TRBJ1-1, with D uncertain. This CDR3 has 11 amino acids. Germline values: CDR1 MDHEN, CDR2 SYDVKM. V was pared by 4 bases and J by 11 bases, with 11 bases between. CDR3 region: CASSSFLGAFF. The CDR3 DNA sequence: TGTGCCAGCAGTTCCTTCCTGGGTGCTTTCTTT.

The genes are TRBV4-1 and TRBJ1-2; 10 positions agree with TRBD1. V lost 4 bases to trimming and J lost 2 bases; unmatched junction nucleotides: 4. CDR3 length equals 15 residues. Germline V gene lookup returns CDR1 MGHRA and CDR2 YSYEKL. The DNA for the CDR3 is TGCGCCAGCAGCCGCCCGGGACAGGGGAACTATGGCTACACCTTC. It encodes CASSRPGQGNYGYTF.

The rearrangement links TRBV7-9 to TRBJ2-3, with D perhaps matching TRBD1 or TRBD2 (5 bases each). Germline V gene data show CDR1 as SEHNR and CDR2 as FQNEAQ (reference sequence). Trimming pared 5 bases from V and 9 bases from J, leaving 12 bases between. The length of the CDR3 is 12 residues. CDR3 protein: CASSASGTTQYF. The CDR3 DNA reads TGTGCCAGCAGCGCATCCGGGACGACGCAGTATTTT.

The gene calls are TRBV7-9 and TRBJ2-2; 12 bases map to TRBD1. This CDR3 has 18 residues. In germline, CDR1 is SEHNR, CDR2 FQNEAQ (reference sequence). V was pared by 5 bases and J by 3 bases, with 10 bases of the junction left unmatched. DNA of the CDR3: TGTGCCAGCAGCGTAGATATCGGGACAGGGGGCCACACCGGGGAGCTGTTTTTT. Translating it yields CASSVDIGTGGHTGELFF. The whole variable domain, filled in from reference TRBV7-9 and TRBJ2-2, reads DTGVSQNPRHKITKRGQNVTFRCDPISEHNRLYWYRQTLGQGPEFLTYFQNEAQLEKSRLLSDRFSAERPKGSFSTLEIQRTEQGDSAMYLCASSVDIGTGGHTGELFFGEGSRLTVL.

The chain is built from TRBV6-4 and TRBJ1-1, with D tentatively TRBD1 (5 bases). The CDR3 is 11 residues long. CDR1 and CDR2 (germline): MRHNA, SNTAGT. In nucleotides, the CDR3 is TGTGCTACCGTCCAGGGCGCTGAAGCTTTCTTT. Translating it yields CATVQGAEAFF.

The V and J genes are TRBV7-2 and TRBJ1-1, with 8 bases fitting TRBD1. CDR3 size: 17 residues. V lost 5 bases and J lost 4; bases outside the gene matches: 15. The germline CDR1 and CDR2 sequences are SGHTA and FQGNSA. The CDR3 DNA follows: TGTGCCAGCAGCCAACGCAGAGGACAGGGAGGGGGCACTGAAGCTTTCTTT. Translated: CASSQRRGQGGGTEAFF.

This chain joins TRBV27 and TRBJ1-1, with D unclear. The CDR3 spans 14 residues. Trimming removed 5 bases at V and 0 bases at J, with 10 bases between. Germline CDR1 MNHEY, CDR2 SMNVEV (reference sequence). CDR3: CASSPNSMNTEAFF. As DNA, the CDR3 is TGTGCCAGCAGTCCAAACAGCATGAACACTGAAGCTTTCTTT.

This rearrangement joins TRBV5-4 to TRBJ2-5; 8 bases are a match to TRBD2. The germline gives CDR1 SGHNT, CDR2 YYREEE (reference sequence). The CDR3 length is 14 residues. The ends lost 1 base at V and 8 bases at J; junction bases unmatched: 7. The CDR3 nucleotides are TGTGCCAGCAGCTTGTTTTCCGGGGGGGAAACCCAGTACTTC. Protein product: CASSLFSGGETQYF.

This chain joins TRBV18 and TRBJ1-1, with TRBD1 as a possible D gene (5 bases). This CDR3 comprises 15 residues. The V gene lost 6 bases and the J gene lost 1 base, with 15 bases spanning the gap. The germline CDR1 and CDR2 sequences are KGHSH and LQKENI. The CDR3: CASSQVPRGNTEAFF. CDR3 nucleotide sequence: TGTGCCAGCTCCCAAGTGCCAAGGGGGAACACTGAAGCTTTCTTT.

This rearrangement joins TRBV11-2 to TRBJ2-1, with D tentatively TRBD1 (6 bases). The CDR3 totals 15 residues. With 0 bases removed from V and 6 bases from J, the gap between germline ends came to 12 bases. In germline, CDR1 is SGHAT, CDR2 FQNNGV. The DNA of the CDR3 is TGTGCCAGCAGCTTAGACCAGGCCAGGGGCAATGAGCAGTTCTTC. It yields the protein CASSLDQARGNEQFF.

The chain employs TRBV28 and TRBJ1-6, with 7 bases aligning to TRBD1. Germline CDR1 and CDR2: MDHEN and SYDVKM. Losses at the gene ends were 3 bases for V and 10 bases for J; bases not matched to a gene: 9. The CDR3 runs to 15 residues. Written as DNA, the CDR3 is TGTGCCAGCAGTTTCCAACAGGGGAGGGGGTCACCCCTCCACTTT. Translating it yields CASSFQQGRGSPLHF.

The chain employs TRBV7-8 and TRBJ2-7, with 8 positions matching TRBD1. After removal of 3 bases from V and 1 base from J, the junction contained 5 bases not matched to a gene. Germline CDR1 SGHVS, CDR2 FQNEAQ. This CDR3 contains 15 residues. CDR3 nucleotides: TGTGCCAGCAGCTTTTCCGGGACAGGTTCCTACGAGCAGTACTTC. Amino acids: CASSFSGTGSYEQYF.

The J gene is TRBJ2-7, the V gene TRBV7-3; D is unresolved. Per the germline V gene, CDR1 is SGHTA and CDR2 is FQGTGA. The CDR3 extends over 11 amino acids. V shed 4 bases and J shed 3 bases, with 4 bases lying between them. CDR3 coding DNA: TGTGCCAGCAGCTCCCACTACGAGCAGTACTTC. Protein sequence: CASSSHYEQYF.

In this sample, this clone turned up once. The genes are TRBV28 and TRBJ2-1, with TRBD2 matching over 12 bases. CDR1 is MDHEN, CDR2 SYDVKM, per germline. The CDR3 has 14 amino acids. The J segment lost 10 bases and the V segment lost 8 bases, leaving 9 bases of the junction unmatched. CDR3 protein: CASRSSGGAWEQFF. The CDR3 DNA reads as TGTGCCAGCCGATCTAGCGGGGGGGCCTGGGAGCAGTTCTTC.